The 16 T cell receptor beta chains below were found in one sample sequenced in a study of a mutant IDH1 vaccine in newly diagnosed glioma. The assay was immunoSEQ multiplex PCR, and TCRdb's table has in-frame clones only and misses some. Found here are 20,000 to 25,000 clones, around 80% of them singletons; the top ten hold approximately 13%. Sample time point: week 23, last vaccination. Vaccine doses each comprised 300 ug of mutant IDH1 20-mer peptide, with topical imiquimod. These receptors' targets are unknown. This specimen consisted of PBMCs, obtained from a glioma patient whose treatment included an IDH1 peptide vaccine. The receptors come from a man aged 30-40 years with glioma.

This chain uses TRBV29-1 with TRBJ1-4; 8 nucleotides agree with TRBD1. This CDR3 has 15 residues. Germline V lookup: CDR1 SQVTM, CDR2 ANQGSEA. The V segment lost 0 bases and the J segment 8 bases; nucleotides outside the gene matches: 8. CDR3 region: CSVEDRTGREEKLFF. The CDR3 nucleotides are TGCAGCGTTGAAGATCGGACAGGGAGGGAAGAAAAACTGTTTTTT.

This clone is a singleton in its sample. This chain joins TRBV6-5 and TRBJ2-7, with 8 bases matching TRBD2. The CDR3 consists of 16 residues. The germline V gene encodes CDR1 MNHEY and CDR2 SVGAGI. V lost 4 bases and J lost 2; bases outside the gene matches: 10. CDR3 sequence: CASSCVAGRGPYEQYF. The CDR3 DNA reads as TGTGCCAGCAGTTGCGTAGCGGGAAGAGGTCCCTACGAGCAGTACTTC.

V gene TRBV7-9 combines with J gene TRBJ2-4; D not resolved. Germline lookup yields CDR1 SEHNR and CDR2 FQNEAQ (reference sequence). The V gene lost 5 bases and the J gene lost 0 bases, with 8 bases spanning the gap. CDR3 length equals 14 residues. The CDR3 protein is CASSDSLAKNIQYF. CDR3 DNA: TGTGCCAGCAGCGATAGTCTAGCCAAAAACATTCAGTACTTC.

This clone showed up just a few times. This chain joins TRBV7-9 and TRBJ1-1; D is unresolved. This CDR3 region has 13 residues. V was cut by 1 base and J by 5 bases, with 8 bases left in between. CDR1 and CDR2 from the germline V gene are SEHNR and FQNEAQ (reference sequence). The CDR3 nucleotides are TGTGCCAGCAGCTTAGTGTCTGGGACTGAAGCTTTCTTT. This sequence encodes CASSLVSGTEAFF.

The chain combines TRBV11-1 with TRBJ1-1, with TRBD1 as a possible D gene (6 bases). V gave up 5 bases and J gave up 0 bases, with 13 bases separating them. The CDR3 length is 15 residues. The germline V gene has CDR1 SGHAT and CDR2 FQDESV (reference sequence). The CDR3 reads CASSDRDKMNTEAFF. The CDR3, as DNA: TGTGCCAGCAGCGACCGGGACAAGATGAACACTGAAGCTTTCTTT.

The chain links TRBV11-1 to TRBJ2-7; D not certain. The CDR3 spans 13 residues. CDR1 SGHAT and CDR2 FQDESV come from the germline V gene (reference sequence). With 1 base removed from V and 3 bases from J, the gap between germline ends came to 7 bases. CDR3 bases: TGTGCCAGCAGCTTAGGGTTTGGCTACGAGCAGTACTTC. Translated, it gives CASSLGFGYEQYF.

V usage is TRBV14 and J usage is TRBJ2-3; possibly TRBD2 for D (5 bases). Trimming left V 4 bases short and J 2 bases short, with 13 bases between. The CDR3 has 15 residues. Germline loops: CDR1 SGHDN, CDR2 FVKESK. This CDR3 is CASSRLARITDTQYF. In DNA form, the CDR3 reads TGTGCCAGCAGCCGGTTAGCGAGGATCACAGATACGCAGTATTTT.

The chain joins TRBV30 to TRBJ2-1, with D uncertain. Germline-derived CDR1 and CDR2 are GTSNPN and SVGIG (reference sequence). V was pared by 0 bases and J by 5 bases, with 8 bases between. This CDR3 comprises 13 residues. CDR3 DNA: TGTGCCTGGAGTGTACGCCAGGACAATGAGCAGTTCTTC. It specifies CAWSVRQDNEQFF.

V is TRBV7-7 and J is TRBJ2-7; TRBD1 is a possible D gene (6 bases). The V gene lost 5 bases and the J gene lost 6 bases, with 14 bases spanning the gap. Germline CDR1 and CDR2: SSHAT and FNYEAQ (reference sequence). The CDR3 has 13 amino acids. This chain's CDR3 is CASSMLQGSEQYF. Written as DNA, the CDR3 is TGTGCCAGCAGCATGCTACAGGGTTCCGAGCAGTACTTC. The complete variable domain, with remaining parts taken from reference TRBV7-7 and TRBJ2-7, reads GAGVSQSPRYKVTKRGQDVTLRCDPISSHATLYWYQQALGQGPEFLTYFNYEAQPDKSGLPSDRFSAERPEGSISTLTIQRTEQRDSAMYRCASSMLQGSEQYFGPGTRLTVT.

The chain recombines TRBV5-1 with TRBJ2-7, with TRBD1 as a possible D gene (6 bases). This CDR3 is 14 amino acids long. The V gene's germline CDR1 is SGHRS and CDR2 YFSETQ. Trimming removed 0 bases from V and 4 bases from J, with 11 bases in between. CDR3 sequence: CASSLGQDRYEQYF. CDR3 DNA sequence: TGCGCCAGCAGCTTGGGACAGGATCGATACGAGCAGTACTTC.

This clone was seen a handful of times. This chain joins TRBV2 and TRBJ1-5; no clear D. The CDR3 is made up of 14 amino acids. Trimming took 4 bases from V and 5 from J, leaving 12 bases between them. Germline V gene lookup returns CDR1 SNHLY and CDR2 FYNNEI. The CDR3 reads CASSGRTSDQPQHF. The DNA for the CDR3 is TGTGCCAGCAGTGGTCGAACAAGCGATCAGCCCCAGCATTTT.

This chain uses TRBV6-5 with TRBJ2-2; maybe TRBD2 (6 bases). Trimming took 8 bases from V and 5 from J, leaving 9 bases between them. Germline CDR1 and CDR2: MNHEY and SVGAGI. This CDR3 has 12 amino acids. The CDR3 sequence: CASYRGTGELFF. As DNA, the CDR3 is TGTGCCAGCTACCGGGGGACCGGGGAGCTGTTTTTT.

The CDR3: CASSLGDRIWEQYF. CDR3 DNA: TGTGCCAGCAGCTTGGGAGACAGGATATGGGAGCAGTACTTC. The chain recombines TRBV5-4 with TRBJ2-7; a weak D match, TRBD1 (6 bases). Trimming took off 0 bases at V and 7 bases at J, with 14 bases between the two ends. Germline values: CDR1 SGHNT, CDR2 YYREEE (reference sequence). CDR3 length: 14 amino acids. The whole variable domain, filled in from reference TRBV5-4 and TRBJ2-7, reads ETGVTQSPTHLIKTRGQQVTLRCSSQSGHNTVSWYQQALGQGPQFIFQYYREEENGRGNFPPRFSGLQFPNYSSELNVNALELDDSALYLCASSLGDRIWEQYFGPGTRLTVT.

The DNA for the CDR3 is TGTGCCAGCAGCATTGCCGGTACAGGGGTACCGAACACTGAAGCTTTCTTT. Translating it yields CASSIAGTGVPNTEAFF. The V call is TRBV11-2, the J call TRBJ1-1, with TRBD1 matching 7 bases. The germline V gene encodes CDR1 SGHAT and CDR2 FQNNGV. This CDR3 has 17 residues. The trim removed 5 bases at V and 1 base at J, leaving 13 bases unmatched.

The chain combines TRBV5-1 with TRBJ1-4, with D possibly TRBD1 on 6 matching bases. The CDR3 is made up of 15 amino acids. Trimming stripped 3 bases from V and 8 bases from J, with 17 bases between. CDR1 and CDR2 (germline): SGHRS, YFSETQ. The CDR3 here is CASSSEGETWEKLFF. The CDR3 DNA follows: TGCGCCAGCAGCTCGGAGGGGGAAACGTGGGAAAAACTGTTTTTT. Complete variable domain (other parts from reference TRBV5-1 and TRBJ1-4): KAGVTQTPRYLIKTRGQQVTLSCSPISGHRSVSWYQQTPGQGLQFLFEYFSETQRNKGNFPGRFSGRQFSNSRSEMNVSTLELGDSALYLCASSSEGETWEKLFFGSGTQLSVL.

The chain links TRBV9 to TRBJ2-3, with D hard to call. The CDR3 is 15 amino acids. The V gene lost 0 bases and the J gene lost 6 bases, with 14 bases spanning the gap. The germline CDR1 and CDR2 sequences are SGDLS and YYNGEE. This CDR3 is CASSVGASPRDTQYF. CDR3 DNA sequence: TGTGCCAGCAGCGTAGGAGCGTCCCCCCGTGATACGCAGTATTTT.